This TCR beta chain was found in a study of T cell changes during pregnancy in multiple sclerosis. The CDR3 is 14 amino acids. Germline values: CDR1 SSHAT, CDR2 FNYEAQ (reference sequence). Points on this clone: A junction end diverges from the germline sequence, so it may reflect a read error.

TCRdb's table, derived via immunoSEQ multiplex PCR, lists solely in-frame clones and lacks some. The repertoire holds approximately 25,000 clones, with 88% as singletons. This rearrangement joins TRBV7-7 to TRBJ2-2; 8 bases line up with TRBD1. The sample in question was CD4+ T cells from peripheral blood mononuclear cells, obtained in the first trimester of pregnancy. This sequence originates from a female donor in good health, enrolled as a control in a pregnancy study. Written as DNA, the CDR3 is TGTGCTAGCAGCCAAGACAGGGGCACCGGGGAGCTGTTTTTT. This gives the protein CASSQDRGTGELFF.